What follows is one TCR beta chain and its context. Its recognized antigen is unknown. Base quality data are lacking; no much larger clone is found one base away. The data originate from a study of early T cells in non-severe SARS-CoV-2 infection (dated by TCRdb to about 2021). As for the study more broadly: Bulk RNA from unsorted whole blood was used for TCR sequencing, so alpha and beta chains could not be paired.

Via the germline V gene (reference sequence), CDR1 is LNHDA and CDR2 SQIVND. V is shortened by 3 bases, J by 0 bases, and the region joining them spans 11 bases. The CDR3 covers 15 residues, taking in both the cysteine and the phenylalanine. Here the CDR3 DNA is all that survives: 45 bases in frame from base 1. The library was made by 5' RACE. This sample was sequenced with a NextSeq 500. The TCR library protocol attached unique molecular identifiers to individual cDNA molecules to correct for sequencing error and PCR bias. TCR alpha and beta chains were both sequenced, and the abundances of alpha and beta sequences in each sample were closely correlated with each other. The authors' pipeline ran thus. V gene, J gene and CDR3 annotation of TCR sequences was performed with Decombinator V4. TCRs were defined as expanded if a significant change between any two time points was detected under a Poisson model with p below 0.0001. TCR abundances were normalised to the total number of TCRs sequenced per sample and expressed as counts per million. TRAV1-2 paired with TRAJ12, TRAJ20 or TRAJ33 defined MAIT TCRs, while TRAV10 paired with TRAJ18 defined iNKT TCRs. A search of VDJdb, accessed on 1 November 2021, was run for TCRs annotated to CMV, EBV and SARS-CoV-2, with TCRs annotated for multiple antigens excluded. The public reads were run again by TCRdb, first through fastp at Q25 and then through MiXCR, and only productive beta chains were kept. Entries are consolidated by CDR3 protein sequence, retaining the most common genes and DNA. TCRdb's processing, not the authors', yielded these V and J calls. The sample table contains under 85,000 distinct CDR3 sequences; only one count was recorded for more than 13% of them. The top ten constitute around 9.9% of the sample.

Study-wide conclusions, independent of this receptor: VDJdb matching was skewed toward anti-spike CD8 responses, so virus-specific expansions were likely underestimated and private and CD4 specificities were missed.

Set within a cohort of healthcare workers in London, UK, this nested case-control study involved weekly PCR testing of nasopharyngeal swabs along with blood sampling. Healthcare workers were enrolled in the week of the UK lockdown, from 23 to 31 March 2020, and were followed every week for up to roughly 15 weeks. The chain is made from TRBV19 and TRBJ1-1; no D gene is confidently identified. This sequence originates from an adult who was a healthcare worker with PCR-confirmed SARS-CoV-2 infection or an uninfected control (not recorded which). The sample taken for sequencing was whole blood. The nucleotide sequence reads as follows: TGTGCCAGTAGTATGGCGCAGATCATGAACACTGAAGCTTTCTTT. Its translation is CASSMAQIMNTEAFF.